This T cell receptor (beta chain) was captured in a study of T cell responses to AZD1222 COVID-19 vaccine. Assay used: immunoSEQ multiplex PCR; TCRdb lists only in-frame clones, some missing. The sample has roughly 100,000 clones; about four fifths are singletons. Turning to this clone: Its antigen is unidentified.

Findings and limits, study-wide: Regions left unmutated in variants are reportedly the target of nearly half of spike-specific TCRs.

This receptor was obtained from an adult in good health. The material sequenced was peripheral blood, taken on day 0 of AZD1222 vaccination.

The DNA of the CDR3 is TGTGCCAGCAGCTTGGTCGGGGGACAAGCCGCAACTAATGAAAAACTGTTTTTT. Protein product: CASSLVGGQAATNEKLFF. The V call is TRBV5-6, the J call TRBJ1-4; maybe TRBD1 (6 bases). Germline CDR1 and CDR2: SGHDT and YYEEEE. The CDR3 consists of 18 residues. V was cut by 0 bases and J by 0 bases, with 15 bases left in between.